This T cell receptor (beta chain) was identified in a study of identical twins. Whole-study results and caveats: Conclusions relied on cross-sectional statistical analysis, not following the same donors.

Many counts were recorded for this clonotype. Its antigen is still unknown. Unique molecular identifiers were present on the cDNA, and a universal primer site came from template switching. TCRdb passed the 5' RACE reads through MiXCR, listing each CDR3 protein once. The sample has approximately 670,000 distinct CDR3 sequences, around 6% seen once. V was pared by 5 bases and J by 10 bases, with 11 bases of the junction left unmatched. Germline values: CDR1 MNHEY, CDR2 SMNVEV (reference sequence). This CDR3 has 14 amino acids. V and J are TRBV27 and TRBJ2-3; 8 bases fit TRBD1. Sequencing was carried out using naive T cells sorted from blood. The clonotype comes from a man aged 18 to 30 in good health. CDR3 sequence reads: CASSRTTGGSAQYF. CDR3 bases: TGTGCCAGCAGTCGAACCACAGGGGGTTCTGCGCAGTATTTT.